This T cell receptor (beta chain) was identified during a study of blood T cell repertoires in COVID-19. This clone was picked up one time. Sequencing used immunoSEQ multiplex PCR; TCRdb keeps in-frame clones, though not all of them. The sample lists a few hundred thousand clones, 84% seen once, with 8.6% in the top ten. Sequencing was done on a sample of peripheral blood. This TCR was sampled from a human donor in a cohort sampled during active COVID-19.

The CDR3 spells CASSLNRDSPLHF. Here the CDR3 DNA reads TGTGCCAGCAGCTTGAACAGGGACTCACCCCTCCACTTT. V is TRBV7-8 and J is TRBJ1-6; D is possibly TRBD1 (6 bases). This CDR3 spans 13 amino acids. V lost 3 bases, J lost 10 bases, and 10 bases lay in between. Germline V CDR1 and CDR2: SGHVS, FQNEAQ.